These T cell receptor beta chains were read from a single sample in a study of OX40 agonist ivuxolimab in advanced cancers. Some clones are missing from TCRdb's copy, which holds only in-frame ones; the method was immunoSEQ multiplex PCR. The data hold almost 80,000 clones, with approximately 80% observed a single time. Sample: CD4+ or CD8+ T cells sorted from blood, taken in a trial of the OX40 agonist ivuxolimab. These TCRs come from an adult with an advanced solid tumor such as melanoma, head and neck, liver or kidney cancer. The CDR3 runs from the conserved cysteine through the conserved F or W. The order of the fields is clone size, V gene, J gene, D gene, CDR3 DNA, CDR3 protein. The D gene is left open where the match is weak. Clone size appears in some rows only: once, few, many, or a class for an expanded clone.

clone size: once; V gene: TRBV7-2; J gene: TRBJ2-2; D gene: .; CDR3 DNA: TGTGCCAGCAAGCAAGTAGGGGTAGCGGGGGAGCTGTTTTTT; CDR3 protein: CASKQVGVAGELFF
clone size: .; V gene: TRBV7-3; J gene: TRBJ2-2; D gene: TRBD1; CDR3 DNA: TGTGCCAGCAGCTTAACAGGGACAGTAGACTACACCGGGGAGCTGTTTTTT; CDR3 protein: CASSLTGTVDYTGELFF
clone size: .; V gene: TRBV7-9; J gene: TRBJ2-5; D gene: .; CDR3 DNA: TGTGCCAGCAGCTCAGTGTGGACTTCTGAAAACAAAGAGACCCAGTACTTC; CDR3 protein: CASSSVWTSENKETQYF
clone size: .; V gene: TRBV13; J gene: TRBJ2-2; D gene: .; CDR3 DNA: TGTGCCAGCAGCTTAGGGCAGGGGACCGGGGAGCTGTTTTTT; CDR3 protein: CASSLGQGTGELFF
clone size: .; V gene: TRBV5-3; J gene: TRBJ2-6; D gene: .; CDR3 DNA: TGTGCCAGAAGCTTTGGAGGTGGGGCCAACGTCCTGACTTTC; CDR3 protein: CARSFGGGANVLTF
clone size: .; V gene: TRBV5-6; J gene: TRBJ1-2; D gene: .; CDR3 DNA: TGTGCCAGCAGCAGCGGCCCTACTTTAGTCAACTATGGCTACACCTTC; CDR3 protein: CASSSGPTLVNYGYTF
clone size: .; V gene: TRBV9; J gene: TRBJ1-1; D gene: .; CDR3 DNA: TGTGCCAGCAGCGTAGCTGGAGTGAACACTGAAGCTTTCTTT; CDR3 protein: CASSVAGVNTEAFF
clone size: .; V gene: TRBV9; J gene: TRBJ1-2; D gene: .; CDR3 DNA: TGTGCCAGCAGCTCACCGACCGGGAGGAATGGCTACACCTTC; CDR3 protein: CASSSPTGRNGYTF
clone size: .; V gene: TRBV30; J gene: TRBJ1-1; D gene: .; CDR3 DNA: TGTGCCTGGAGTGTTAAGGGGAAAGATGAAGCTTTCTTT; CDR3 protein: CAWSVKGKDEAFF
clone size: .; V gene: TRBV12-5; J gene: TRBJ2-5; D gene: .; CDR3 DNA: TGTGCTAGTGGTTTCGAGGGTAGGACCCAGTACTTC; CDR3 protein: CASGFEGRTQYF
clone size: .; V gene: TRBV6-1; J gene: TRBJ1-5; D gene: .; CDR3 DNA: TGTGCCAGCAGTGTGGGGGGAAGCAATCAGCCCCAGCATTTT; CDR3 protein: CASSVGGSNQPQHF
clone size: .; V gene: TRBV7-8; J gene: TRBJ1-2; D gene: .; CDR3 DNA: TGTGCCAGCAGCTCTGGGCCCATAGCTAACTATGGCTACACCTTC; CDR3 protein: CASSSGPIANYGYTF
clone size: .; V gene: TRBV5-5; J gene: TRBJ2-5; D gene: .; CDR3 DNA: TGTGCCAGCAGCTTGTTGCAGAAAGAGACCCAGTACTTC; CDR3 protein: CASSLLQKETQYF
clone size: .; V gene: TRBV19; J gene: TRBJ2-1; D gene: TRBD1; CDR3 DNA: TGTGCCAGTAGTATGGCCAGGACAGGCCACAATGAGCAGTTCTTC; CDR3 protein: CASSMARTGHNEQFF
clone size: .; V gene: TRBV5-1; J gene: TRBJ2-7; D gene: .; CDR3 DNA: TGCGCCAGCAGCCCGGGACGGGATTCCTACGAGCAGTACTTC; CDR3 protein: CASSPGRDSYEQYF
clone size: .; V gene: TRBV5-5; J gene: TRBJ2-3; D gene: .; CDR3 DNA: TGTGCCAGCAGCTTGGAGAGGGTCACAGATACGCAGTATTTT; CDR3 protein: CASSLERVTDTQYF
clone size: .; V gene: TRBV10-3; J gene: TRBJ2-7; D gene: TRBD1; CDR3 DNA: TGTGCCATCAGTACGACAGGGGGGGCTTCCTACGAGCAGTACTTC; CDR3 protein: CAISTTGGASYEQYF
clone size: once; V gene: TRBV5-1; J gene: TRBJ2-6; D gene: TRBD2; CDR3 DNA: TGCGCCAGCAGCCGGTGGGGAGGGCTTGGGGCCAACGTCCTGACTTTC; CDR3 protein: CASSRWGGLGANVLTF
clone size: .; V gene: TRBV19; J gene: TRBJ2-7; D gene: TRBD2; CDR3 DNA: TGTGCCAGTAGTCTAGGGACTAGCGGGAGGCGGTACGAGCAGTACTTC; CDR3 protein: CASSLGTSGRRYEQYF
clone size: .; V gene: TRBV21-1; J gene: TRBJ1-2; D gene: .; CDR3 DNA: TGTGCCAGCAGCAAAGTCTGGGAATTTCTTAGTAATGGCTACACCTTC; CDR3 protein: CASSKVWEFLSNGYTF
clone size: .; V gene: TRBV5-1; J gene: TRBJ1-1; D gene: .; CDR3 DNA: TGCGCCAGCAGCTTACAGGGACCGAACACTGAAGCTTTCTTT; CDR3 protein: CASSLQGPNTEAFF
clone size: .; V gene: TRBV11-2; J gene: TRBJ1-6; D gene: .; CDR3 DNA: TGTGCCAGCACCCTAGGGAATAGAATTTCACCCCTCCACTTT; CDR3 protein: CASTLGNRISPLHF
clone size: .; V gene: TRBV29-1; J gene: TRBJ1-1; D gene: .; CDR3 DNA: TGCAGCGTTGTCCGAGATAACACTGAAGCTTTCTTT; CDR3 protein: CSVVRDNTEAFF
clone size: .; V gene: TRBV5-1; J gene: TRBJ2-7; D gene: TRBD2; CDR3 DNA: TGCGCCAGCAGCCCTTGGACTAGCGGGTGGAACGAGCAGTACTTC; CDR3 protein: CASSPWTSGWNEQYF
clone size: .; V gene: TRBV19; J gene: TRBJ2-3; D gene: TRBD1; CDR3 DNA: TGTGCCAGTGCACAGGGGGCAGGGACAGATACGCAGTATTTT; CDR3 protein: CASAQGAGTDTQYF
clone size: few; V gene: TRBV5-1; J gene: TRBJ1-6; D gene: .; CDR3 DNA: TGCGCCAGCGCCCTTGGGGAGACCTATAATTCACCCCTCCACTTT; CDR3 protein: CASALGETYNSPLHF
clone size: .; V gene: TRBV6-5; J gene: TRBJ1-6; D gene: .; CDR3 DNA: TGTGCCAGCAGTTACTCGACAAATTCACCCCTCCACTTT; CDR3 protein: CASSYSTNSPLHF
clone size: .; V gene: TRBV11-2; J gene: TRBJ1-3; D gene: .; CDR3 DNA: TGTGCCAGCAGCTATTCCAGCACCACCTCTGGAAACACCATATATTTT; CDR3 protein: CASSYSSTTSGNTIYF
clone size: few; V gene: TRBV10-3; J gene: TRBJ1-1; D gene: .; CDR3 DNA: TGTGCCATCAGTGAGGCAGGGGCTGAAGCTTTCTTT; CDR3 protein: CAISEAGAEAFF
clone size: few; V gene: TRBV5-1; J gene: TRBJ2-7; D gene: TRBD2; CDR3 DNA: TGCGCCAGCAGCTCGGGACTAGCGGGAGCTAGCGAGCAGTACTTC; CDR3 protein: CASSSGLAGASEQYF
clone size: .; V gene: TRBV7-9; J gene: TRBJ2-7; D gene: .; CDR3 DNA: TGTGCCAGCAGCTTGGCATCCCCGGGTGCTGGCGGGGAGCAGTACTTC; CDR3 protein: CASSLASPGAGGEQYF
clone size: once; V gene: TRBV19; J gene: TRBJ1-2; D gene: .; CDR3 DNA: TGTGCCAGTAGTTTTCGGGGCCTCTATGGCTACACCTTC; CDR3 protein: CASSFRGLYGYTF
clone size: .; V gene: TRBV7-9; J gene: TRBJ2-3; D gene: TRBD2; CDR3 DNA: TGTGCCAGCAGCTCACTAGCGGGGGCCCGGGATACGCAGTATTTT; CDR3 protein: CASSSLAGARDTQYF
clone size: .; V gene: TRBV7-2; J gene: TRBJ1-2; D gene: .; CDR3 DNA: TGTGCCAGCAGCCCCCAACGGACAAACTATGGCTACACCTTC; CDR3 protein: CASSPQRTNYGYTF
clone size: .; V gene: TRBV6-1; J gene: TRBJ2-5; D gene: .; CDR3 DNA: TGTGCCAGCAGTGAATGGGATAACCGAGAGACCCAGTACTTC; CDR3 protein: CASSEWDNRETQYF
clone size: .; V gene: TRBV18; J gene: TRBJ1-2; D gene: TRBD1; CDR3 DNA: TGTGCCAGCTCACCGTACAATACAGGGGGAGCTAACTATGGCTACACCTTC; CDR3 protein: CASSPYNTGGANYGYTF
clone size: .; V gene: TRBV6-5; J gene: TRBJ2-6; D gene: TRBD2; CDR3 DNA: TGTGCCAGCAGTTGGGGGGGCTCTGGGGCCAACGTCCTGACTTTC; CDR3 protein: CASSWGGSGANVLTF
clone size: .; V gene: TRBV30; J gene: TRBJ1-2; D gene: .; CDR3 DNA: TGTGCCTGCCCGACGGTGCTTGGCTACACCTTC; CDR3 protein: CACPTVLGYTF
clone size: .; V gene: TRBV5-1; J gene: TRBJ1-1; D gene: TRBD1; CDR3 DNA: TGCGCCAGCAGCTTAGATTCCCGGAACAGGGGAGGCAGGTTCGACACTGAAGCTTTCTTT; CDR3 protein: CASSLDSRNRGGRFDTEAFF
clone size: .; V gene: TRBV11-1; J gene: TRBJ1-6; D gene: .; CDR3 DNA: TGTGCCAGCAGCTTAATTGAGTTCGCACCCCTCCACTTT; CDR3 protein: CASSLIEFAPLHF